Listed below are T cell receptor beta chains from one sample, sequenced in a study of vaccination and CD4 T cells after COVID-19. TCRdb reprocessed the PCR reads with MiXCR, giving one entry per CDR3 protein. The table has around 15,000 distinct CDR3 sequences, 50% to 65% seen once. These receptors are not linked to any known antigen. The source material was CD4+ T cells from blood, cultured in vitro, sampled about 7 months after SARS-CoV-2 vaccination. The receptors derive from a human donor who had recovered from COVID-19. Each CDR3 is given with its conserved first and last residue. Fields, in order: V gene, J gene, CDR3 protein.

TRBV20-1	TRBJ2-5	CSARDPHWETQYF
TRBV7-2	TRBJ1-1	CASSFGQANTEAFF
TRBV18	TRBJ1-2	CASSSGRNYGYTF
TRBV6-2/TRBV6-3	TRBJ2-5	CASSYVAGETQYF
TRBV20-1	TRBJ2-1	CSAIRQGRDNEQFF
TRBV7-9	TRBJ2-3	CASSPVSRVDQYF
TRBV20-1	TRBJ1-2	CSAFTGASEYGYTF
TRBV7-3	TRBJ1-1	CASSPDRGAPFRTEAFF
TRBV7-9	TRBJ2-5	CASSTGLAGGFGETQYF
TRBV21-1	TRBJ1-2	CASSGDSGYGYTF
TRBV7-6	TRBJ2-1	CASSGGLAGGEQFF
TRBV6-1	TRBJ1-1	CASSIPKDGHTEAFF
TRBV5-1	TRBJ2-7	CASSLTSGGLTYEQYF
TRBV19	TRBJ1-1	CASRRTGGRWWDMDTEAFF
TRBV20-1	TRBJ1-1	CSARAGVGAFF
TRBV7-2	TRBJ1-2	CASSPDRVHGYTF
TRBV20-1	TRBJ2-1	CSAKRLAGPSEQFF
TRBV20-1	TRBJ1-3	CSARKGVPSGNTIYF
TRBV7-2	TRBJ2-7	CASSFSGLAGYEQYF